The text below deals with one TCR beta chain. Method: immunoSEQ multiplex PCR; TCRdb's copy keeps in-frame clones and lacks some. Among fewer than 200,000 clones listed, over 85% were seen once. This record belongs to a study of control samples from healthy donors and cancer patients. Germline CDR1 reads MDHEN; CDR2 reads SYDVKM. Trimming left V 4 bases short and J 5 bases short, with 11 bases between. The CDR3 spans 13 residues. The chain carries TRBV28 and TRBJ1-2; D remains ambiguous. Sequencing was performed on blood. This receptor was identified in a woman aged 55-69 years in good health. CDR3 bases: TGTGCCAGCAGTTCCATAGACGGGTATGGCTACACCTTC. This codes for CASSSIDGYGYTF.